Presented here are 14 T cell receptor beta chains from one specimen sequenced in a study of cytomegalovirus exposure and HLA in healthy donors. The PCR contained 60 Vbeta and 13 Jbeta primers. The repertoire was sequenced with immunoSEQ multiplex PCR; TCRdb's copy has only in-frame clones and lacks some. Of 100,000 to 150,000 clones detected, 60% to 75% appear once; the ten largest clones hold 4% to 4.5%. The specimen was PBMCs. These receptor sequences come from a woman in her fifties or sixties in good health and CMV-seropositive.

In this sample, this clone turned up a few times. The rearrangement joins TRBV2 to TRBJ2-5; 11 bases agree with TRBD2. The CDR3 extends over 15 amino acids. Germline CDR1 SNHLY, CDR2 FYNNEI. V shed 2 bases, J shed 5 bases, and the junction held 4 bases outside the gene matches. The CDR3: CASSEYSGGAETQYF. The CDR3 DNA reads TGTGCCAGCAGTGAATATAGCGGGGGGGCCGAGACCCAGTACTTC.

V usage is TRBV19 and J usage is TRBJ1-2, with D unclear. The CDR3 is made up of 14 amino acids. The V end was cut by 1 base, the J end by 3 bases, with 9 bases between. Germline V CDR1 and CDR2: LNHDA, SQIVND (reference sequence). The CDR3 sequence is CASSIVGRDYGYTF. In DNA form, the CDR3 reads TGTGCCAGTAGTATAGTCGGGAGGGACTATGGCTACACCTTC. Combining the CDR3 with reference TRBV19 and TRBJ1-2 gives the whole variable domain DGGITQSPKYLFRKEGQNVTLSCEQNLNHDAMYWYRQDPGQGLRLIYYSQIVNDFQKGDIAEGYSVSREKKESFPLTVTSAQKNPTAFYLCASSIVGRDYGYTFGSGTRLTVV.

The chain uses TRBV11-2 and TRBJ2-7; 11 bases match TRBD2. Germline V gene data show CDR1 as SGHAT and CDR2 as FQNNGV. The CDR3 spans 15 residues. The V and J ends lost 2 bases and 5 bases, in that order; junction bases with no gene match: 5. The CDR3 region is CASSLRLAGYDEQYF. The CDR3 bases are TGTGCCAGCAGCTTACGACTAGCGGGGTACGACGAGCAGTACTTC.

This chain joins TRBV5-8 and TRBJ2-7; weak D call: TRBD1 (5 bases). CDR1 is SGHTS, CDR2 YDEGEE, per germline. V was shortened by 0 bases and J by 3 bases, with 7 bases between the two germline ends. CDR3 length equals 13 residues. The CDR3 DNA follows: TGTGCCAGCAGCTTGGTTAGGGGCTACGAGCAGTACTTC. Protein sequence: CASSLVRGYEQYF.

This CDR3 is CASSPFVAGSDNEQFF. As DNA, the CDR3 is TGTGCCAGCTCACCATTTGTAGCGGGGTCAGACAATGAGCAGTTCTTC. The chain employs TRBV18 and TRBJ2-1, with TRBD2 matching over 8 bases. In germline, CDR1 is KGHSH, CDR2 LQKENI. V shed 2 bases, J shed 5 bases, and the junction held 8 bases outside the gene matches. CDR3 length: 16 amino acids.

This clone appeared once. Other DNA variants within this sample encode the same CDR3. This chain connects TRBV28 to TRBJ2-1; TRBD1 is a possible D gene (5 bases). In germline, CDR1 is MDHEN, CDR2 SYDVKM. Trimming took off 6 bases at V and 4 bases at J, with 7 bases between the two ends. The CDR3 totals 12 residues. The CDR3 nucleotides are TGTGCCAGCAGCAGACAGTACAATGAGCAGTTCTTC. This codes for CASSRQYNEQFF. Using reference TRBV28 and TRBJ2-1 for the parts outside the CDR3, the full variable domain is DVKVTQSSRYLVKRTGEKVFLECVQDMDHENMFWYRQDPGLGLRLIYFSYDVKMKEKGDIPEGYSVSREKKERFSLILESASTNQTSMYLCASSRQYNEQFFGPGTRLTVL.

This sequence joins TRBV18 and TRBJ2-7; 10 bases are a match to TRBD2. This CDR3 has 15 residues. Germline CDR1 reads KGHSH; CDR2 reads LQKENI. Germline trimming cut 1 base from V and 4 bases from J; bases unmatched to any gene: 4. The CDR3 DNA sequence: TGTGCCAGCTCACCACGAGCGGGGGGGCCGTACGAGCAGTACTTC. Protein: CASSPRAGGPYEQYF.

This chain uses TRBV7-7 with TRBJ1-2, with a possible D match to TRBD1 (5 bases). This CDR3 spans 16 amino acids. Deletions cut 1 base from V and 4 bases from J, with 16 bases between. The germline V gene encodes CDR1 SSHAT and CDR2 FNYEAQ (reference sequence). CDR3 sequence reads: CASSLVRGGESYGYTF. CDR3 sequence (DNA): TGTGCCAGCAGCTTAGTGCGGGGGGGGGAATCCTATGGCTACACCTTC. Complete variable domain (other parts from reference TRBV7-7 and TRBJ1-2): GAGVSQSPRYKVTKRGQDVTLRCDPISSHATLYWYQQALGQGPEFLTYFNYEAQPDKSGLPSDRFSAERPEGSISTLTIQRTEQRDSAMYRCASSLVRGGESYGYTFGSGTRLTVV.

The CDR3 nucleotides are TGTGCCAGCTCACGCGACAGGGGCGAGCAGTTCTTC. Its protein product is CASSRDRGEQFF. The rearrangement joins TRBV18 to TRBJ2-1; TRBD1 agrees at 8 bases. The CDR3 extends over 12 amino acids. CDR1 KGHSH and CDR2 LQKENI come from the germline V gene. V dropped 4 bases and J dropped 10; count of bases not matched to a gene: 3. Variable domain in full (rest from reference TRBV18 and TRBJ2-1): NAGVMQNPRHLVRRRGQEARLRCSPMKGHSHVYWYRQLPEEGLKFMVYLQKENIIDESGMPKERFSAEFPKEGPSILRIQQVVRGDSAAYFCASSRDRGEQFFGPGTRLTVL.

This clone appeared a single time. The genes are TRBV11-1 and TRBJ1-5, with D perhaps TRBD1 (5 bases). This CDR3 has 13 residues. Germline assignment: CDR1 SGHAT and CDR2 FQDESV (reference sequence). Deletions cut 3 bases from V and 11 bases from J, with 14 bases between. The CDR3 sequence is CASSFDSFMAQHF. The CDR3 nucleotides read TGTGCCAGCAGCTTCGACAGTTTCATGGCCCAGCATTTT.

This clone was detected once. The CDR3 here is CASSLTGNRHQPQHF. The CDR3 region has the DNA TGTGCCAGCAGCTTAACAGGGAATCGGCATCAGCCCCAGCATTTT. This chain uses TRBV27 with TRBJ1-5; D is possibly TRBD1 (6 bases). Germline V CDR1 and CDR2: MNHEY, SMNVEV (reference sequence). This CDR3 contains 15 residues. With 6 bases removed from V and 5 bases from J, the gap between germline ends came to 17 bases.

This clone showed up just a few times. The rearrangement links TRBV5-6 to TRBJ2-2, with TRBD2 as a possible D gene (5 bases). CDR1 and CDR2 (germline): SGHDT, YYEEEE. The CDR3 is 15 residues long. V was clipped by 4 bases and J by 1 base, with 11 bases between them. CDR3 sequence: CASSPNRGNTGELFF. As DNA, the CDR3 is TGTGCCAGCAGCCCGAACCGGGGGAACACCGGGGAGCTGTTTTTT. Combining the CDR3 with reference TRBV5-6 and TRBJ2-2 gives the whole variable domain DAGVTQSPTHLIKTRGQQVTLRCSPKSGHDTVSWYQQALGQGPQFIFQYYEEEERQRGNFPDRFSGHQFPNYSSELNVNALLLGDSALYLCASSPNRGNTGELFFGEGSRLTVL.

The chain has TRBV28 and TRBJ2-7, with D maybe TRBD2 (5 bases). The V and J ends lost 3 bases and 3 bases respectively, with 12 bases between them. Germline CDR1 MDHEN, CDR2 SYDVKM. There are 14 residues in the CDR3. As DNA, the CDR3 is TGTGCCAGCAGTTTCCCGGCACGGGGCTACGAGCAGTACTTC. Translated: CASSFPARGYEQYF.

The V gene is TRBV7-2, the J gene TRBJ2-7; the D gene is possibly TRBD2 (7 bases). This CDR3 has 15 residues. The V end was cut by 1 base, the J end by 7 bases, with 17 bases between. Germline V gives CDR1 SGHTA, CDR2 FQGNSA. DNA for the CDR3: TGTGCCAGCAGCTTAGAGGCGGGGGCCCCCTCAGAGCAGTACTTC. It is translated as CASSLEAGAPSEQYF.